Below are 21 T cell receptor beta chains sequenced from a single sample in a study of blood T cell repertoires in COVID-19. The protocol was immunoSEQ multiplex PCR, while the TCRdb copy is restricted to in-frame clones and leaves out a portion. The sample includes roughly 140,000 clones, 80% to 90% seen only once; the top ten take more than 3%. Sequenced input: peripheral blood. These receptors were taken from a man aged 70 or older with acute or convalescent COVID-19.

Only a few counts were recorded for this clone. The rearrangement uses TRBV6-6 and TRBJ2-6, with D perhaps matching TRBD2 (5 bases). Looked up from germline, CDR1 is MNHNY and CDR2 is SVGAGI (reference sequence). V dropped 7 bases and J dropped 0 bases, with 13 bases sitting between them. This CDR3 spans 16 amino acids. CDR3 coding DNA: TGTGCCAGCACGGGAAGCAAGAGCTCTGGGGCCAACGTCCTGACTTTC. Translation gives CASTGSKSSGANVLTF.

DNA of the CDR3: TGCGCCAGCAGGGACAGGGAGACCGGGGAGCTGTTTTTT. It yields the protein CASRDRETGELFF. The rearrangement links TRBV5-1 to TRBJ2-2; 8 bases align to TRBD1. V was pared by 5 bases and J by 5 bases, with 2 bases of the junction left unmatched. The V gene's germline CDR1 is SGHRS and CDR2 YFSETQ. CDR3 size: 13 residues.

This CDR3 reads CASSQEGTGINYGYTF. The DNA of the CDR3 is TGTGCCAGCAGCCAAGAGGGGACAGGGATTAACTATGGCTACACCTTC. The chain uses TRBV4-2 and TRBJ1-2, with 9 bases identical to TRBD1. Unmatched junction bases numbered 3, after V lost 0 bases and J lost 1 base. The CDR3 runs 16 residues. Germline V gene data show CDR1 as LGHNA and CDR2 as YNFKEQ.

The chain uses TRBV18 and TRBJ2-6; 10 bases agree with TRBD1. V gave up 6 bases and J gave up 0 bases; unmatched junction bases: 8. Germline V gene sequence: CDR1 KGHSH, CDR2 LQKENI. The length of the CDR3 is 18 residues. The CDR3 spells CASSLRQGANSGANVLTF. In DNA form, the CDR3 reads TGTGCCAGCTCCCTCAGACAGGGGGCCAACTCTGGGGCCAACGTCCTGACTTTC.

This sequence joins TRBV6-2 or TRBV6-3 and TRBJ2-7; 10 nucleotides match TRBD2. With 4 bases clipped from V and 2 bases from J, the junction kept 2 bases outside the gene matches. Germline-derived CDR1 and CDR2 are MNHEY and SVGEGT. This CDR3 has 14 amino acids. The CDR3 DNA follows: TGTGCCAGCAGTTTCGGACTAGCGGCCTACGAGCAGTACTTC. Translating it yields CASSFGLAAYEQYF.

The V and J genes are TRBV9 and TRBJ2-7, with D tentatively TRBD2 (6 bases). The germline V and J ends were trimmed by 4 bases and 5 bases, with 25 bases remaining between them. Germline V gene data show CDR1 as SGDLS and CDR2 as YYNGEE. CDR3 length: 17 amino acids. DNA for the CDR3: TGTGCCAGCAGCCGGAGGGACGGAGACCTGTGGAGCCACGAGCAGTACTTC. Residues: CASSRRDGDLWSHEQYF.

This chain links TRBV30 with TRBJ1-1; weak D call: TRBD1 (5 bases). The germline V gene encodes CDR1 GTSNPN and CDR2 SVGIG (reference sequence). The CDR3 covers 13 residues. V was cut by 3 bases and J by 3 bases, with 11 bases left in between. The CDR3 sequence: CAWRFGRDTEAFF. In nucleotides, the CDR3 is TGTGCCTGGAGATTCGGCAGGGACACTGAAGCTTTCTTT.

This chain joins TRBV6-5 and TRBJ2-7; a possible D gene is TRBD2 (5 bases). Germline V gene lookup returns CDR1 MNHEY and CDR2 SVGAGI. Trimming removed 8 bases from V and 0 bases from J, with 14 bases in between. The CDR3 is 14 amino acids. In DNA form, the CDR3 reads TGTGCCAGCGGGAGAAGTGCGCTCTCCTACGAGCAGTACTTC. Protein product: CASGRSALSYEQYF.

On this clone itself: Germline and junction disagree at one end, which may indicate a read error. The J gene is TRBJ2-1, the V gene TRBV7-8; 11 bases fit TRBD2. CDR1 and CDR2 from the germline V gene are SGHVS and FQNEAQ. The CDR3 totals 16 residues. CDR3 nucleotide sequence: TGTGCCAGCAGCCTAGCTAGCGGGAGGTCCTACAATGAGCAGTTCTTC. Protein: CASSLASGRSYNEQFF.

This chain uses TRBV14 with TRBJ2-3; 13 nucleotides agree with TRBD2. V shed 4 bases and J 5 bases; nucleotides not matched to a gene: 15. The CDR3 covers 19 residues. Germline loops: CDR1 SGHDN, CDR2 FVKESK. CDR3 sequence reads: CASSRPLGLAGRSGDTQYF. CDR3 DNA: TGTGCCAGCAGCCGCCCCTTGGGACTAGCGGGACGATCAGGAGATACGCAGTATTTT. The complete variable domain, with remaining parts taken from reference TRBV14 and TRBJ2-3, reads EAGVTQFPSHSVIEKGQTVTLRCDPISGHDNLYWYRRVMGKEIKFLLHFVKESKQDESGMPNNRFLAERTGGTYSTLKVQPAELEDSGVYFCASSRPLGLAGRSGDTQYFGPGTRLTVL.

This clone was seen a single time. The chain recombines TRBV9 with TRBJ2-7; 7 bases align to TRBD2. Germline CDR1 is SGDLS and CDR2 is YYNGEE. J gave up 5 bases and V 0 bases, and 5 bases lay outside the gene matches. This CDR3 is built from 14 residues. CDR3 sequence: CASSVDGRSHEQYF. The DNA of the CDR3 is TGTGCCAGCAGCGTAGACGGGAGGAGCCACGAGCAGTACTTC.

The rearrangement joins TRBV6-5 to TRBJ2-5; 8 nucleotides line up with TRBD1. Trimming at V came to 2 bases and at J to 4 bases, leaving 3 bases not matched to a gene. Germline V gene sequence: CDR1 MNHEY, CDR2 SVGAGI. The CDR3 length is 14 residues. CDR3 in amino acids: CASSYTGGRETQYF. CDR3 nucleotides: TGTGCCAGCAGTTACACAGGGGGGCGAGAGACCCAGTACTTC.

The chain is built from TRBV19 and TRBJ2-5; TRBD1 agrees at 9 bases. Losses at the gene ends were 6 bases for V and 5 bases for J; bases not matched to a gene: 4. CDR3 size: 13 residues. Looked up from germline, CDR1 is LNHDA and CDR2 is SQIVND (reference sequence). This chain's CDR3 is CASRNRGRETQYF. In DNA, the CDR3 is TGTGCCAGTAGGAACAGGGGGCGGGAGACCCAGTACTTC.

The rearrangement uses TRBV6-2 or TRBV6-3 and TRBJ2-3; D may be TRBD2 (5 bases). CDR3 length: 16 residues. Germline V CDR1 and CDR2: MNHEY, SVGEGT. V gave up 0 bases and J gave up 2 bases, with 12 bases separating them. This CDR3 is CASSYSISGYTDTQYF. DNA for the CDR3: TGTGCCAGCAGTTACTCGATCAGCGGATACACAGATACGCAGTATTTT.

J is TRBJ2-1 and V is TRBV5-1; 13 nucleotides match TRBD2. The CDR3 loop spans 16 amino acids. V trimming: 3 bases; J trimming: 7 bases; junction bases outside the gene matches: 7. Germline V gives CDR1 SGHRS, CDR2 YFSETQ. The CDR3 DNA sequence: TGCGCCAGCAGCTCCGGACTAGCGGGAGCCCAGAATGAGCAGTTCTTC. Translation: CASSSGLAGAQNEQFF.

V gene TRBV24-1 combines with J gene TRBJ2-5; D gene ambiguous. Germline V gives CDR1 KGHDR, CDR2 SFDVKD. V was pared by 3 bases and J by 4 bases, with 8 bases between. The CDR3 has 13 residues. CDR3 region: CATSDPPGETQYF. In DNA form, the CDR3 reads TGTGCCACCAGTGATCCGCCGGGAGAGACCCAGTACTTC.

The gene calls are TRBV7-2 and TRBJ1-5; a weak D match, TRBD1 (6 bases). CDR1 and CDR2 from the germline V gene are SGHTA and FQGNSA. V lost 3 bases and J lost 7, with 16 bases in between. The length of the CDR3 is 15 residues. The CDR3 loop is CASSFLSSGEQPQHF. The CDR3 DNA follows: TGTGCCAGCAGCTTCTTGTCCTCAGGGGAACAGCCCCAGCATTTT.

The CDR3 DNA reads TGTGCCAGCAGCTTATACGAGTTACGGAACACTGAAGCTTTCTTT. Encoded protein: CASSLYELRNTEAFF. The chain carries TRBV7-9 and TRBJ1-1; D not certain. The CDR3 covers 15 residues. Germline V lookup: CDR1 SEHNR, CDR2 FQNEAQ (reference sequence). V lost 2 bases to trimming and J lost 1 base, with 11 bases between them.

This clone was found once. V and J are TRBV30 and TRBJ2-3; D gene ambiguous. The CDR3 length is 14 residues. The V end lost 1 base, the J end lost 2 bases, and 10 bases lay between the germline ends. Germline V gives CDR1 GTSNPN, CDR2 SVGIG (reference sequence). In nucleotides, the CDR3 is TGTGCCTGGAGTGACCGCCGAGTCACAGATACGCAGTATTTT. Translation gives CAWSDRRVTDTQYF.

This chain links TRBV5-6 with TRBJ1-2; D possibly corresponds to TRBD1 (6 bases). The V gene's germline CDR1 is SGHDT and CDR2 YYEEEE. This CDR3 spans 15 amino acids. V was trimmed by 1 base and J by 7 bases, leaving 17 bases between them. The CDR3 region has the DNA TGTGCCAGCAGCTTGCGGAGCCAGGGGATCTCTGGCTACACCTTC. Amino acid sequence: CASSLRSQGISGYTF.

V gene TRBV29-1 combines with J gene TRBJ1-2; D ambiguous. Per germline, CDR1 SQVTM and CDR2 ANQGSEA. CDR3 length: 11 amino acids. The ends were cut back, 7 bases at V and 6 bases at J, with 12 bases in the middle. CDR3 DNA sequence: TGCAGCGCCAATCCCGGGGATGGCTACACCTTC. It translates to CSANPGDGYTF.